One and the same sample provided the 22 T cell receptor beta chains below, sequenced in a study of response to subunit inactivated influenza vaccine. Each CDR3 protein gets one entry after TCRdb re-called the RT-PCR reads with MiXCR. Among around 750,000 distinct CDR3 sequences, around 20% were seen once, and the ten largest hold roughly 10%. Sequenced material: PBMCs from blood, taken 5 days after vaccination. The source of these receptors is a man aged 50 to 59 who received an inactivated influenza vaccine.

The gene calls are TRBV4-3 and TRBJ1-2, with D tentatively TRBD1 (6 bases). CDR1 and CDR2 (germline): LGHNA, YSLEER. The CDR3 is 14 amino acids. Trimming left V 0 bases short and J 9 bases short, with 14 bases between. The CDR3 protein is CASSQENRALSYTF. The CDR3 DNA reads TGCGCCAGCAGCCAAGAAAACAGGGCGTTGAGCTACACCTTC.

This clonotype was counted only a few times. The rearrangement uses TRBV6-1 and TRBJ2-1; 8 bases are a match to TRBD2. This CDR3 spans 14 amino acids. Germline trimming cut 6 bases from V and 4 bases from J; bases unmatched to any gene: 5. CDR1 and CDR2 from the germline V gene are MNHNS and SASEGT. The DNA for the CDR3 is TGTGCCAGCAGCGGGGGGGCGACTTACAATGAGCAGTTCTTC. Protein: CASSGGATYNEQFF.

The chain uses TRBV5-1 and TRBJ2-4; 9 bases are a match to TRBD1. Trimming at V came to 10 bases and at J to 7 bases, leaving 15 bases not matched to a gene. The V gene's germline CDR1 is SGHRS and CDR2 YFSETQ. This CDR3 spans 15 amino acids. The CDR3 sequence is CALGTGFSLRNIQYF. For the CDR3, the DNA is TGCGCCCTGGGGACAGGGTTTTCCCTCAGGAACATTCAGTACTTC.

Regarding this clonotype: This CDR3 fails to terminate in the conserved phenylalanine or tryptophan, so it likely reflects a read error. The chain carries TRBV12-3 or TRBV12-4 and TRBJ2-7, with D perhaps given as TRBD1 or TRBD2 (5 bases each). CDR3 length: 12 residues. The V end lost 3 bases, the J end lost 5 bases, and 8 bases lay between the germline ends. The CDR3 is CASSLGVHEQYS. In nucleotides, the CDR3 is TGTGCCAGCAGTTTGGGGGTTCACGAGCAGTACTCC.

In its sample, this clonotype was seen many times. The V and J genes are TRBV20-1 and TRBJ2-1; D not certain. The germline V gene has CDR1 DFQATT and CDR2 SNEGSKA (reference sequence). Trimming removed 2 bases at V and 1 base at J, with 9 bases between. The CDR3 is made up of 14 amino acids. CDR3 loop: CSARLGISYNEQFF. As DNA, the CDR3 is TGCAGTGCTAGATTGGGGATTTCCTACAATGAGCAGTTCTTC.

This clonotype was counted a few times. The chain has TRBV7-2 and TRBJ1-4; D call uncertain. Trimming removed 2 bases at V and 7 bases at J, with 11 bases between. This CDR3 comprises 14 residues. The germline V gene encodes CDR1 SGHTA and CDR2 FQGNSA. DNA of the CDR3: TGTGCCAGCAGCTTATCCGCCAAGAGTGAAAAACTGTTTTTT. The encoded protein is CASSLSAKSEKLFF.

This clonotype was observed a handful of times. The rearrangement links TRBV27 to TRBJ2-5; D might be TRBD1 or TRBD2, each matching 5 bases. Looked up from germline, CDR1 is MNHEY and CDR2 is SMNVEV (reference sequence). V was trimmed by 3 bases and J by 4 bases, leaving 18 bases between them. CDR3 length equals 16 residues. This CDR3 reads CASSFIGGRAGETQYF. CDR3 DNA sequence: TGTGCCAGCAGTTTTATCGGCGGCAGGGCGGGAGAGACCCAGTACTTC.

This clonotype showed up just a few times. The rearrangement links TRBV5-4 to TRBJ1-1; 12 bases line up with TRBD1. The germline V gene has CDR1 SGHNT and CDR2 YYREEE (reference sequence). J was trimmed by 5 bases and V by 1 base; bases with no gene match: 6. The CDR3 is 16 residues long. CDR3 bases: TGTGCCAGCAGCTTGAGGGACAGGGGGCTAGGGACTGAAGCTTTCTTT. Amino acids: CASSLRDRGLGTEAFF.

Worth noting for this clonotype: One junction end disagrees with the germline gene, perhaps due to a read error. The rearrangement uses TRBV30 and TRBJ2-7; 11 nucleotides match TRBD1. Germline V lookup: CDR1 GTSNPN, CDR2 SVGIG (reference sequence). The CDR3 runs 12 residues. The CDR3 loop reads CARRDRGIEHYF. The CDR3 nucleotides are TGTGCCCGCCGGGACAGGGGGATCGAGCATTACTTC.

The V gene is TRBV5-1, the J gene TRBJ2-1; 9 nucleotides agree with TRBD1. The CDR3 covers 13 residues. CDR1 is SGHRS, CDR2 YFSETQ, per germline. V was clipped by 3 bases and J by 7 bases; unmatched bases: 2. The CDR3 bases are TGCGCCAGCAGCTGGGACAGGGTAAATGAGCAGTTCTTC. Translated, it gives CASSWDRVNEQFF.

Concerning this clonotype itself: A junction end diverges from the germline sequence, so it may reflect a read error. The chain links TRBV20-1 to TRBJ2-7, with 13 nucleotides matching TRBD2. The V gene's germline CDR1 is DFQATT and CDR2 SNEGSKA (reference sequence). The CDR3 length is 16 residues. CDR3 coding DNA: TGCTGTGCTAGAGCGCCGGGACTAGCGGGGTCCTACGAGCAGTACTTC. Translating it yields CCARAPGLAGSYEQYF.

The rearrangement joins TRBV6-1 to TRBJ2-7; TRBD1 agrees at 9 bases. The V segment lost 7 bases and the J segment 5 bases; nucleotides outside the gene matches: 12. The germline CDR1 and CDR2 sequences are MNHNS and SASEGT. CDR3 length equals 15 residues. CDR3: CASNGQGQNVHEQYF. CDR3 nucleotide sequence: TGTGCCAGCAACGGACAGGGGCAAAATGTGCACGAGCAGTACTTC.

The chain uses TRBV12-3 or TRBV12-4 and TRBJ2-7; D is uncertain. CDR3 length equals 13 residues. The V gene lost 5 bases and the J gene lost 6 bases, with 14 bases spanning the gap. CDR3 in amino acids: CASSPGAGSEQYF. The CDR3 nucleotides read TGTGCCAGCAGTCCCGGTGCAGGCAGCGAGCAGTACTTC.

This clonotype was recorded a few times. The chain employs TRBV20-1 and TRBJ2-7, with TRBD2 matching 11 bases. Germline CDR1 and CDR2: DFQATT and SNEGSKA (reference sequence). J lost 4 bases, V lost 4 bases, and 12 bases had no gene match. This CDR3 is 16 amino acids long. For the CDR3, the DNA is TGCAGTGCTAAAGGGACTAGCGGATCCTATCAGTACGAGCAGTACTTC. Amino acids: CSAKGTSGSYQYEQYF.

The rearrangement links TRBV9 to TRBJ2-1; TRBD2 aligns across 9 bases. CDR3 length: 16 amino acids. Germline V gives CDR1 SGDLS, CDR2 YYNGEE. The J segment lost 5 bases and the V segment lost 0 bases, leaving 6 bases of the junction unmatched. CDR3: CASSVATQRGDNEQFF. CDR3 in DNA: TGTGCCAGCAGCGTAGCTACCCAGCGGGGGGACAATGAGCAGTTCTTC.

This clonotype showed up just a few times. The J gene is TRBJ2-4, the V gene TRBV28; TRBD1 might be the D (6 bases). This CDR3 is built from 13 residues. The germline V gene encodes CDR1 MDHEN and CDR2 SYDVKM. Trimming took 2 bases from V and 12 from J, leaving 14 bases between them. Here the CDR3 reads CASSLGTPPTQYF. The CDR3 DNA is TGTGCCAGCAGTTTAGGGACACCTCCGACTCAGTACTTC.

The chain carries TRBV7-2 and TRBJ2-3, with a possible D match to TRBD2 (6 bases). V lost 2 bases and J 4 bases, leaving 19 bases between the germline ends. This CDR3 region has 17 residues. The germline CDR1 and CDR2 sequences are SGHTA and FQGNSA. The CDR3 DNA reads TGTGCCAGCAGCTTATATACTAGCCCCGGGATTGCAGATACGCAGTATTTT. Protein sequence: CASSLYTSPGIADTQYF.

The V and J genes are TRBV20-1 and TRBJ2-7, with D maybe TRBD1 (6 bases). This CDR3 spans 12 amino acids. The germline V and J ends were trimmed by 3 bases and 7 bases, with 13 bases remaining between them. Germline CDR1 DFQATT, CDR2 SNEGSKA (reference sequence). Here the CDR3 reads CSARTGTREQYF. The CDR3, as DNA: TGCAGTGCTAGGACCGGGACAAGAGAGCAGTACTTC.

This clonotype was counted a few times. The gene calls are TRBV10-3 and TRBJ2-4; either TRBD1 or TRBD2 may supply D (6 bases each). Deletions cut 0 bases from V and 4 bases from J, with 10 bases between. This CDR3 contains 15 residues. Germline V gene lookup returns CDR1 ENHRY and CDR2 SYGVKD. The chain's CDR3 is CAISESTGAKNIQYF. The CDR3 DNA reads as TGTGCCATCAGTGAGTCGACGGGGGCGAAAAACATTCAGTACTTC.

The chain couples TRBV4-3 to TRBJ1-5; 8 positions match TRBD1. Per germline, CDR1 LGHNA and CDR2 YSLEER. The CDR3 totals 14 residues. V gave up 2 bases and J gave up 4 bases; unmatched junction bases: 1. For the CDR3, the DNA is TGCGCCAGCAGCCAACGACAGGGGAATCAGCCCCAGCATTTT. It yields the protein CASSQRQGNQPQHF.

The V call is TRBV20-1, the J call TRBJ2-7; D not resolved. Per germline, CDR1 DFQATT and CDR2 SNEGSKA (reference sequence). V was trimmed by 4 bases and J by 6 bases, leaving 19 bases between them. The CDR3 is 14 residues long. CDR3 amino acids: CSANFGRTGGEQYF. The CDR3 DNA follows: TGCAGTGCTAACTTCGGCAGGACCGGTGGCGAGCAGTACTTC.

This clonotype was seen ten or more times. DNA of the CDR3: TGTGCCAGCAGCCGCATGCGGGACACCGGGGAGCTGTTTTTT. The encoded protein is CASSRMRDTGELFF. The gene calls are TRBV18 and TRBJ2-2; the D gene is possibly TRBD2 (5 bases). CDR3 size: 14 residues. The V end lost 8 bases, the J end lost 3 bases, and 13 bases lay between the germline ends. Germline-derived CDR1 and CDR2 are KGHSH and LQKENI.